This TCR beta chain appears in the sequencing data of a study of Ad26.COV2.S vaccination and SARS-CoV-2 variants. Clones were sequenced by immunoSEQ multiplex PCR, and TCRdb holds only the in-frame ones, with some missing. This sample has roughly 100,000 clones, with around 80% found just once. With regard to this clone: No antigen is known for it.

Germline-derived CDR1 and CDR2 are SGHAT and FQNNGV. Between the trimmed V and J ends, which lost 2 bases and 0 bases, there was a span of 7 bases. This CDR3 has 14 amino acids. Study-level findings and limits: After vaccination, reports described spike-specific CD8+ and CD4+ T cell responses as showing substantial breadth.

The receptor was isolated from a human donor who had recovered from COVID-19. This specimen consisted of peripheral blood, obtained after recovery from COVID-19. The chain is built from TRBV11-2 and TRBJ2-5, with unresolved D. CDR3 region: CASSLLTDQETQYF. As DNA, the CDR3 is TGTGCCAGCAGCTTACTCACAGACCAAGAGACCCAGTACTTC.